The source of this TCR beta chain is a study of blood T cell repertoires in COVID-19. Trimming stripped 3 bases from V and 6 bases from J, with 11 bases between. The germline gives CDR1 MDHEN, CDR2 SYDVKM. CDR3 size: 13 residues. This clone was observed a single time. Measured with immunoSEQ multiplex PCR; TCRdb has only the in-frame clones, and not every one. The data contain some 300,000 clones, approximately 86% of them singletons. Sequencing used peripheral blood. The chain recombines TRBV28 with TRBJ1-1, with D possibly matching TRBD1 (6 bases). This receptor was obtained from a woman in her 70s with COVID-19, enrolled during active disease. In nucleotides, the CDR3 is TGTGCCAGCAGTTTGCAGGGGACGGCTGAAGCTTTCTTT. The encoded protein is CASSLQGTAEAFF.